Listed here are 14 T cell receptor beta chains from one sample, sequenced in a study of PD-L1 blockade in urothelial cancer. Repertoires were generated with immunoSEQ multiplex PCR, while TCRdb's copy carries only in-frame clones and drops some. The data hold about 29,000 clones, with over 75% observed a single time. Sequencing used PBMCs, obtained around atezolizumab (anti-PD-L1) treatment. Every receptor here comes from a man between 50 and 59 years old with urothelial cancer.

The gene calls are TRBV5-4 and TRBJ2-5; 9 bases are shared with TRBD1. The CDR3 is made up of 14 amino acids. Looked up from germline, CDR1 is SGHNT and CDR2 is YYREEE (reference sequence). With V trimmed by 3 bases and J by 4 bases, 4 bases remained unmatched. CDR3 in amino acids: CASSSQGARETQYF. The CDR3 nucleotides are TGTGCCAGCAGCTCACAGGGGGCTCGAGAGACCCAGTACTTC.

This clone was observed a few times. This chain joins TRBV19 and TRBJ1-2, with a possible D match to TRBD1 (6 bases). This CDR3 contains 14 residues. Trimming took 5 bases from V and 2 from J, leaving 12 bases between them. Germline CDR1 is LNHDA and CDR2 is SQIVND (reference sequence). The CDR3 region has the DNA TGTGCCAGTAGTCTGACAGGTGTCAACTATGGCTACACCTTC. Translating gives CASSLTGVNYGYTF.

This clone was found once. CDR3 nucleotide sequence: TGTGCCAGCAGCGTCGCAGGGGAAGACCAGCCCCAGCATTTT. This gives the protein CASSVAGEDQPQHF. The chain joins TRBV9 to TRBJ1-5; a possible D gene is TRBD1 (6 bases). The germline CDR1 and CDR2 sequences are SGDLS and YYNGEE. V lost 2 bases and J 7 bases, leaving 13 bases between the germline ends. The CDR3 sequence is 14 residues long.

The CDR3 DNA sequence: TGCGCCAGCAGTCAATCGGAGGCCGGAGCCTACGAGCAGTACTTC. Residues: CASSQSEAGAYEQYF. V usage is TRBV23-1 and J usage is TRBJ2-7; the D gene is possibly TRBD2 (5 bases). TRBV23-1 is an ORF; its function is uncertain. This CDR3 has 15 residues. V lost 0 bases to trimming and J lost 2 bases, with 11 bases between them.

The sample holds one count of this clone. The rearrangement links TRBV9 to TRBJ2-2; D not certain. The germline V gene encodes CDR1 SGDLS and CDR2 YYNGEE. CDR3 length: 15 amino acids. V was shortened by 0 bases and J by 0 bases, with 6 bases between the two germline ends. The CDR3 DNA is TGTGCCAGCAGCGTAGCCAGGTCGAACACCGGGGAGCTGTTTTTT. This gives the protein CASSVARSNTGELFF.

This chain uses TRBV7-2 with TRBJ2-3; 10 nucleotides match TRBD2. The length of the CDR3 is 17 residues. V lost 5 bases and J lost 3; bases outside the gene matches: 11. CDR1 and CDR2 from the germline V gene are SGHTA and FQGNSA. The CDR3 reads CASSQQASGSRTDTQYF. CDR3 DNA: TGTGCCAGCAGCCAGCAGGCTAGCGGGAGTAGGACAGATACGCAGTATTTT.

This clone showed up just once. The V call is TRBV19, the J call TRBJ1-5; tentatively, D is TRBD1 (5 bases). Looked up from germline, CDR1 is LNHDA and CDR2 is SQIVND (reference sequence). The CDR3 contains 12 residues. The V end lost 11 bases, the J end lost 9 bases, and 17 bases lay between the germline ends. CDR3 residues: CASREGPRPQHF. In DNA, the CDR3 is TGTGCCTCGCGGGAGGGGCCCCGGCCCCAGCATTTT.

This clone occurred a few times. This chain joins TRBV7-2 and TRBJ1-2, with a weak D call TRBD1 (6 bases). Germline V lookup: CDR1 SGHTA, CDR2 FQGNSA. The V and J ends lost 4 bases and 8 bases respectively, with 23 bases between them. The CDR3 totals 16 residues. The CDR3 sequence is CASSSQGSAGARGYTF. CDR3 bases: TGTGCCAGCAGCTCCCAAGGTAGCGCGGGGGCGCGCGGCTACACCTTC.

The chain has TRBV19 and TRBJ1-5, with 7 positions matching TRBD1. Germline-derived CDR1 and CDR2 are LNHDA and SQIVND (reference sequence). The CDR3 loop spans 15 amino acids. V shed 1 base, J shed 4 bases, and the junction held 4 bases outside the gene matches. The CDR3 loop is CASSIVEGQNQPQHF. CDR3 coding DNA: TGTGCCAGTAGTATAGTAGAGGGACAGAATCAGCCCCAGCATTTT.

The gene calls are TRBV11-2 and TRBJ1-3, with 8 nucleotides matching TRBD1. The CDR3 totals 18 residues. The J segment lost 3 bases and the V segment lost 4 bases, leaving 14 bases of the junction unmatched. Germline V gives CDR1 SGHAT, CDR2 FQNNGV. In DNA, the CDR3 is TGTGCCAGCAGCTCGGGACAGGTTAACGCCATGAGTGGAAACACCATATATTTT. Translated: CASSSGQVNAMSGNTIYF.

The chain recombines TRBV6-1 with TRBJ1-2, with D possibly being TRBD1 (5 bases). Germline-derived CDR1 and CDR2 are MNHNS and SASEGT. The V and J ends lost 10 bases and 4 bases respectively, with 16 bases between them. This CDR3 has 13 amino acids. The CDR3 sequence is CATRTSGFYGYTF. CDR3 sequence (DNA): TGTGCCACCAGGACATCTGGCTTCTATGGCTACACCTTC.

The chain uses TRBV11-2 and TRBJ1-2, with D perhaps matching TRBD1 (5 bases). V lost 5 bases and J lost 8, with 15 bases in between. Germline assignment: CDR1 SGHAT and CDR2 FQNNGV. This CDR3 spans 13 amino acids. CDR3 loop: CASSHPGLSGYTF. The CDR3 DNA follows: TGTGCCAGCAGCCATCCGGGACTTAGCGGCTACACCTTC.

The CDR3 region has the DNA TGTGCCAGCAGCCTCCCAACGGGACTTCCCGGCGCAGATACGCAGTATTTT. This sequence encodes CASSLPTGLPGADTQYF. The chain carries TRBV13 and TRBJ2-3; tentative D call: TRBD2 (6 bases). CDR3 length: 17 residues. V gave up 5 bases and J gave up 4 bases, with 22 bases separating them. Germline CDR1 reads PRHDT; CDR2 reads FYEKMQ (reference sequence).

The chain joins TRBV11-1 to TRBJ2-7; 9 bases agree with TRBD1. CDR3 length equals 17 residues. CDR1 is SGHAT, CDR2 FQDESV, per germline (reference sequence). After removal of 1 base from V and 1 base from J, the junction contained 8 bases not matched to a gene. The CDR3 is CASSLGGQGLVSYEQYF. CDR3 bases: TGTGCCAGCAGCTTAGGAGGACAGGGGTTGGTTTCCTACGAGCAGTACTTC.